This T cell receptor (beta chain) was captured by sequencing in a study of T-cell reconstitution after alpha-beta-depleted transplantation in children (dated by TCRdb to the mid-2010s). A note on the overall study: Using TCR repertoire profiling, the study followed T-cell immune reconstitution in a quantitative way in children after TCRalphabeta/CD19-depleted allogeneic hematopoietic cell transplantation.

The method behind the library was PCR. Sequencing took place on an Illumina HiSeq 2500. TCR library preparation used molecular barcoding, with unique molecular identifiers applied to normalize quantification of the TCRbeta repertoire. TCRdb reworked the public reads: Q25 trimming with fastp, MiXCR clone assembly, productive beta chains retained. Every entry covers one CDR3 protein and lists the most common genes and DNA from its rows. This sample holds hundreds of thousands of distinct CDR3 sequences; over 15% were observed only once. The ten largest make up 1.1% of the sample. V and J lose 2 bases and 5 bases, and a span of 18 bases separates them. The CDR1 and CDR2 encoded by the germline V gene are SGHTA and FQGNSA. The CDR3 sequence holds 16 residues, the cysteine and phenylalanine included. Only the CDR3 DNA stays, 48 bases, in frame from base 1. About this clonotype: This receptor's antigen is unknown. Within one base of it there is no much larger clone, and no base qualities were kept.

This sample comprised PBMCs from the stem cell graft donor, obtained from the stem cell graft. The origin of this receptor is a human donor who donated a stem cell graft to a child with acute myeloid leukemia. Rearrangement joined TRBV7-2 to TRBJ2-5, with TRBD2 as a weak D call on 7 bases. The DNA reads TGTGCCAGCAGCTTACAAATCGGGGGGCGGGGGGAGACCCAGTACTTC. Protein translation: CASSLQIGGRGETQYF.